One and the same sample provided the 8 T cell receptor beta chains below, sequenced in a study of Ad26.COV2.S vaccination and SARS-CoV-2 variants (dated by TCRdb to the early 2020s). Library prep was done by the immunoSEQ multiplex PCR assay. In TCRdb, the immuneACCESS table is reduced to in-frame sequences with V and J assigned. These tables do not hold every clone; where another copy was compared, an unresolved V gene accounts for under half, and the others remain unexplained. The sample table lists about 350,000 clones, more than 75% of them with a count of one. The ten largest clonotypes hold 3.3% of the sample. The treatment or condition label on this specimen signifies: around 19 received Ad26.COV2.S at low or high dose, single or two shots; 5 received placebo; per-sample allocation not given. For vaccine and placebo recipients, repertoires were sequenced using samples collected on day 63 after the first injection.

Sequencing used peripheral blood, obtained in a trial of Ad26.COV2.S vaccine versus placebo. Receptors were obtained from a person between 18 and 60 years old who received the Ad26.COV2.S COVID-19 vaccine or a placebo.

The chain links TRBV4-3 to TRBJ2-7, with D perhaps TRBD1 or TRBD2 (5 bases each). Trimming removed 3 bases from V and 2 bases from J, with 14 bases in between. The CDR3 runs 15 residues. The germline CDR1 and CDR2 sequences are LGHNA and YSLEER. DNA of the CDR3: TGCGCCAGCAGCCACGTTACCCAGGGAGCCTACGAGCAGTACTTC. As protein: CASSHVTQGAYEQYF.

V is TRBV3-1 (or the pseudogene TRBV3-2) and J is TRBJ2-7, with TRBD2 identical over 10 bases. V lost 7 bases and J lost 0; bases outside the gene matches: 9. In germline, CDR1 is LGHDT, CDR2 YNNKEL (reference sequence). The CDR3 is 16 residues long. The CDR3 loop reads CASTAGLAVSSYEQYF. The CDR3 region has the DNA TGTGCCAGCACCGCCGGACTAGCGGTCAGCTCCTACGAGCAGTACTTC.

The V gene is TRBV30, the J gene TRBJ1-5; TRBD1 aligns across 8 bases. Germline-derived CDR1 and CDR2 are GTSNPN and SVGIG (reference sequence). Trimming removed 2 bases from V and 5 bases from J; junction bases left unmatched: 14. CDR3 length equals 17 residues. CDR3 sequence reads: CAWSSPQQGARYQPQHF. DNA for the CDR3: TGTGCCTGGAGTTCTCCCCAGCAGGGGGCTCGATATCAGCCCCAGCATTTT.

J is TRBJ2-1 and V is TRBV5-1; possibly TRBD1 or TRBD2 for D (6 bases each). Trimming removed 6 bases from V and 0 bases from J, with 16 bases in between. Germline values: CDR1 SGHRS, CDR2 YFSETQ. The CDR3 is made up of 16 amino acids. The CDR3 nucleotides read TGCGCCAGCAAAGCCTTGGAGGGGGGCTCCTACAATGAGCAGTTCTTC. Translation gives CASKALEGGSYNEQFF.

The V call is TRBV6-5, the J call TRBJ1-6; D not certain. The CDR3 loop spans 14 amino acids. V was trimmed by 6 bases and J by 8 bases, leaving 14 bases between them. CDR1 is MNHEY, CDR2 SVGAGI, per germline. The CDR3 DNA reads as TGTGCCAGCAGATCCGACCCACGGGATTCACCCCTCCACTTT. Translation: CASRSDPRDSPLHF.

This clone was found many times. J is TRBJ2-2 and V is TRBV27; TRBD1 is a possible D gene (5 bases). The germline V gene has CDR1 MNHEY and CDR2 SMNVEV (reference sequence). This CDR3 is built from 12 residues. The V end was cut by 10 bases, the J end by 6 bases, with 12 bases between. The DNA of the CDR3 is TGTGCCACCTCGCCCAGGGCCGGGGAGCTGTTTTTT. Its protein product is CATSPRAGELFF.

In its sample, this clone was seen once. The chain employs TRBV19 and TRBJ2-5; 11 bases agree with TRBD2. CDR1 LNHDA and CDR2 SQIVND come from the germline V gene (reference sequence). V gave up 5 bases and J gave up 6 bases; unmatched junction bases: 5. The CDR3 runs 14 residues. In nucleotides, the CDR3 is TGTGCCAGTAGTGCCCTGACTAGCGGGAAGACCCAGTACTTC. It yields the protein CASSALTSGKTQYF.

The chain couples TRBV19 to TRBJ2-7; 11 bases agree with TRBD1. The CDR3 runs to 14 residues. Germline V gene lookup returns CDR1 LNHDA and CDR2 SQIVND (reference sequence). V shed 8 bases and J 4 bases; nucleotides not matched to a gene: 7. The DNA of the CDR3 is TGTGCCAGTGGGGATGGGACAGGGGGGTACGAGCAGTACTTC. As protein: CASGDGTGGYEQYF.